These 17 T cell receptor beta chains came from one sample sequenced in a study of tumor-infiltrating lymphocytes in primary liver carcinoma. DNA and RNA were both co-extracted from approximately 22-30 mg of bulk tissue that had not been sorted. The input was approximately 500 ng total RNA; TCR beta cDNA was made from it with a constant-region primer. ARM-PCR, slightly modified, supplied the TCR beta libraries through three nested multiplex PCR rounds. The two initial PCR rounds, nine to eleven cycles each, used TRBV1-TRBV30 forward and C-beta reverse primers. MiXCR, run by TCRdb on the multiplex PCR reads, gives a single entry per CDR3 protein. The sample shows more than 70,000 distinct CDR3 sequences, 72% of them seen only once. Sequencing input: liver tumor tissue from sampling region 1. The sample's subset: tumor region T1, superior pole. These receptors came from a man aged 35-49 years with primary liver carcinoma and hepatitis B virus infection.

As concerns this clonotype: The junction differs from germline at one of its ends, possibly a read error. The chain couples TRBV7-9 to TRBJ2-2, with 10 bases identical to TRBD2. The CDR3 is made up of 15 amino acids. Germline CDR1 and CDR2: SEHNR and FQNEAQ (reference sequence). The CDR3 loop is CASSLISGRSRELFF. The CDR3, as DNA: TGCGCCAGCAGCTTAATTAGCGGGAGGTCCAGGGAGCTGTTTTTT.

Worth noting for this clonotype: The CDR3 ends on some other residue instead of the conserved phenylalanine or tryptophan, so this is likely a read error. The chain joins TRBV11-2 to TRBJ2-2, with D possibly being TRBD1 (6 bases). The CDR3 covers 16 residues. Deletions cut 5 bases from V and 0 bases from J, with 13 bases between. CDR1 and CDR2 from the germline V gene are SGHAT and FQNNGV. CDR3 sequence (DNA): TGTGCCAGCAGCGCCCCGGGACAAGCGAACACCGGGGAGCTGTTTTCT. It is translated as CASSAPGQANTGELFS.

As concerns this clonotype: Compared with germline, one end of the junction differs, possibly owing to a read error. CDR3 sequence reads: CASSHQQGSTEAFF. The CDR3 nucleotides read TGTGCCAGCAGCCACCAACAGGGTAGCACTGAAGCTTTCTTC. The genes are TRBV12-3 or TRBV12-4 and TRBJ1-1, with D possibly TRBD1 on 6 matching bases. The CDR3 loop spans 14 amino acids.

Details on this clonotype: The final CDR3 position lacks the conserved phenylalanine or tryptophan, pointing to a likely read error. CDR3 coding DNA: TGTGTCAGCAGCTTAGGGGACAGGGATCAGCCCCAGCATTTG. This translates into CVSSLGDRDQPQHL. This rearrangement joins TRBV13 to TRBJ1-5, with 9 bases identical to TRBD1. The CDR3 covers 14 residues. Germline assignment: CDR1 PRHDT and CDR2 FYEKMQ (reference sequence).

About this clonotype: The junction departs from germline at one end; a sequencing error may be responsible. J is TRBJ2-3 and V is TRBV5-4, with a tentative D call TRBD1 (5 bases). The CDR3 totals 16 residues. CDR1 and CDR2 (germline): SGHNT, YYREEE (reference sequence). The CDR3 spells CASSLRVSGGADTQCF. In DNA form, the CDR3 reads TGTGCCAGTAGCTTACGGGTCTCAGGTGGGGCAGATACGCAGTGTTTT.

In this sample, this clonotype turned up many times. The chain links TRBV10-3 to TRBJ2-7; 7 bases agree with TRBD2. The CDR3 is made up of 14 amino acids. J gave up 4 bases and V 3 bases, and 6 bases lay outside the gene matches. Germline CDR1 and CDR2: ENHRY and SYGVKD. Here the CDR3 DNA reads TGTGCCATCAGTGACTTGCGGGGGAAGTACGAGCAGTACTTC. It specifies CAISDLRGKYEQYF.

This clonotype occurred many times. This chain's CDR3 is CASSLRGTGLGTEAFF. CDR3 sequence (DNA): TGTGCCAGCAGCTTACGGGGCACAGGGTTGGGCACTGAAGCTTTCTTT. The chain couples TRBV5-4 to TRBJ1-1, with a tentative D call TRBD1 (6 bases). Looked up from germline, CDR1 is SGHNT and CDR2 is YYREEE (reference sequence). The CDR3 contains 16 residues. The V end was cut by 2 bases, the J end by 4 bases, with 18 bases between.

A word on this clonotype: Compared with germline, one end of the junction differs, possibly owing to a read error. The rearrangement uses TRBV29-1 and TRBJ1-6; perhaps TRBD1 as D (5 bases). CDR3 length: 14 residues. Germline V gene lookup returns CDR1 SQVTM and CDR2 ANQGSEA. CDR3 region: CSLGDPSGKSPLRF. For the CDR3, the DNA is TGCAGCCTCGGGGACCCCTCCGGTAAGTCACCCCTCCGCTTT.

The chain links TRBV28 to TRBJ2-7; 7 nucleotides line up with TRBD2. The trim removed 6 bases at V and 2 bases at J, leaving 10 bases unmatched. The CDR3 extends over 15 amino acids. From germline, CDR1 is MDHEN and CDR2 SYDVKM. This chain's CDR3 is CASSRREGNTYEQYF. CDR3 sequence (DNA): TGTGCCAGCAGCCGTAGGGAGGGGAACACCTACGAGCAGTACTTC.

On this clonotype: One junction end does not reproduce the germline sequence, and a read error may be involved. V is TRBV29-1 and J is TRBJ1-1, with 7 bases lining up with TRBD1. Looked up from germline, CDR1 is SQVTM and CDR2 is ANQGSEA. The CDR3 contains 13 residues. The CDR3: CRVEGQMDTEAFF. CDR3 DNA sequence: TGCAGAGTTGAGGGACAGATGGACACTGAAGCTTTCTTT.

V gene TRBV7-8 combines with J gene TRBJ2-7, with D possibly TRBD1 on 5 matching bases. The CDR3 consists of 14 residues. Per germline, CDR1 SGHVS and CDR2 FQNEAQ. V lost 5 bases, J lost 3 bases, and 14 bases lay in between. The CDR3 is CASSIMIGVYEQYF. The DNA for the CDR3 is TGTGCCAGCAGCATAATGATAGGGGTCTACGAGCAGTACTTC.

J is TRBJ1-5 and V is TRBV12-3 or TRBV12-4; D is undetermined. The V gene lost 0 bases and the J gene lost 9 bases, with 9 bases spanning the gap. The CDR3 contains 13 residues. CDR3 sequence: CASSLAADRPQHF. The CDR3 DNA reads as TGTGCCAGCAGTTTAGCGGCAGACCGGCCCCAGCATTTT.

The chain couples TRBV28 to TRBJ2-7; D uncertain. The V gene's germline CDR1 is MDHEN and CDR2 SYDVKM. CDR3 length: 14 residues. V shed 3 bases and J shed 2 bases, with 11 bases lying between them. The chain's CDR3 is CASSFSRPTYEQYF. CDR3 coding DNA: TGTGCCAGCAGTTTTAGTCGCCCAACCTACGAGCAGTACTTC.

Concerning this clonotype: One junction end does not reproduce the germline sequence, and a read error may be involved. This chain connects TRBV29-1 to TRBJ2-7; D could derive from TRBD1 or TRBD2 (7 bases each). Germline CDR1 is SQVTM and CDR2 is ANQGSEA. CDR3 length: 12 amino acids. The CDR3 region is CSVEQGDYDQYF. DNA for the CDR3: TGCAGCGTTGAACAGGGGGACTACGACCAGTACTTC.

CDR3 region: CVSNLAQTGELFF. As DNA, the CDR3 is TGTGTCAGTAATTTGGCACAAACCGGGGAGCTGTTTTTT. The genes are TRBV28 and TRBJ2-2; D is unresolved. CDR3 length equals 13 residues. Germline V gives CDR1 MDHEN, CDR2 SYDVKM.

Worth noting for this clonotype: The junction does not match germline at one end; this may be a read error. This chain links TRBV20-1 with TRBJ2-1, with D possibly TRBD2 on 5 matching bases. Germline loops: CDR1 DFQATT, CDR2 SNEGSKA (reference sequence). This CDR3 comprises 15 residues. CDR3 DNA sequence: TGCAGTGCTCCCCTGGGAGCGTGGGGAAACAATGAGCGGTTCTTC. Translating gives CSAPLGAWGNNERFF.

Worth noting for this clonotype: Its ends do not fully match the called genes, so a read error is possible. V is TRBV4-2 and J is TRBJ2-3, with D perhaps matching TRBD2 (6 bases). The CDR3 totals 18 residues. Germline CDR1 and CDR2: LGHNA and YNFKEQ. CDR3 bases: TGTGCCATCAGCCAAGAACACCGCCCGGGAGTCGGTTTAGATGCGCAGTATTTT. Protein sequence: CAISQEHRPGVGLDAQYF.